Below are 12 T cell receptor beta chains sequenced from a single sample in a study of long-term antiretroviral therapy in people with HIV. The assay, immunoSEQ v3.0, was run at survey level. TCRdb's copy holds only in-frame clones and misses some; the assay was immunoSEQ multiplex PCR. The sample consists of tens of thousands of clones, 70% to 90% of them appearing once. Specimen: unsorted PBMCs, collected 2.8 years before starting antiretroviral therapy. The receptors here all came from a woman aged 25 to 45 with HIV.

The V and J genes are TRBV28 and TRBJ2-7, with D perhaps TRBD1 or TRBD2 (5 bases each). Germline values: CDR1 MDHEN, CDR2 SYDVKM. The V end was cut by 3 bases, the J end by 5 bases, with 26 bases between. This CDR3 comprises 18 residues. CDR3 sequence: CASSFTSARAWGIDEQYF. CDR3 bases: TGTGCCAGCAGTTTCACCTCCGCCCGAGCATGGGGGATCGACGAGCAGTACTTC.

This clone came up a few times. V and J are TRBV6-5 and TRBJ2-7; the match to TRBD1 covers 11 bases. CDR3 length equals 15 residues. V dropped 8 bases and J dropped 4; count of bases not matched to a gene: 10. CDR1 is MNHEY and CDR2 is SVGAGI in the germline V gene. The CDR3 spells CASLLGGQGAYEQYV. CDR3 coding DNA: TGTGCCAGCCTCCTGGGAGGACAGGGGGCTTACGAGCAGTACGTC.

This chain links TRBV5-4 with TRBJ2-6; 10 bases align to TRBD1. In germline, CDR1 is SGHNT, CDR2 YYREEE (reference sequence). Losses at the gene ends were 3 bases for V and 10 bases for J; bases not matched to a gene: 7. The CDR3 extends over 15 amino acids. In DNA, the CDR3 is TGTGCCAGCAGCTCCCCGGGACAGGGGAATAACGTCCTGACTTTC. Residues: CASSSPGQGNNVLTF.

A few counts support this clone. This chain links TRBV6-5 with TRBJ2-7, with D tentatively TRBD1 (5 bases). Germline V lookup: CDR1 MNHEY, CDR2 SVGAGI. The CDR3 spans 13 residues. V lost 6 bases and J 2 bases, leaving 11 bases between the germline ends. CDR3 in amino acids: CASSSDMPYEQYF. The CDR3 region has the DNA TGTGCCAGCAGCTCGGACATGCCCTACGAGCAGTACTTC.

This clone has only one observation. The genes are TRBV5-1 and TRBJ1-3, with D unclear. CDR3 length: 14 amino acids. Germline V gives CDR1 SGHRS, CDR2 YFSETQ. V was cut by 4 bases and J by 0 bases, with 8 bases left in between. The CDR3 nucleotides read TGCGCCAGCAGCCCCTTTCCCTCTGGAAACACCATATATTTT. It specifies CASSPFPSGNTIYF.

The chain links TRBV9 to TRBJ1-1; D is unclear. CDR3 length: 14 amino acids. V lost 0 bases, J lost 2 bases, and 8 bases lay in between. Germline-derived CDR1 and CDR2 are SGDLS and YYNGEE. CDR3 amino acids: CASSVVAGNTEAFF. The CDR3 bases are TGTGCCAGCAGCGTAGTGGCAGGTAACACTGAAGCTTTCTTT.

V is TRBV5-1 and J is TRBJ1-2, with no clear D. Germline CDR1 is SGHRS and CDR2 is YFSETQ. The V and J ends lost 2 bases and 6 bases respectively, with 8 bases between them. The CDR3 runs to 12 residues. CDR3 sequence (DNA): TGCGCCAGCAGCTTCGTCAGTGATGGCTACACCTTC. This encodes CASSFVSDGYTF. Full variable domain (missing parts from reference TRBV5-1 and TRBJ1-2): KAGVTQTPRYLIKTRGQQVTLSCSPISGHRSVSWYQQTPGQGLQFLFEYFSETQRNKGNFPGRFSGRQFSNSRSEMNVSTLELGDSALYLCASSFVSDGYTFGSGTRLTVV.

This chain uses TRBV27 with TRBJ1-1; TRBD1 aligns across 9 bases. There are 19 residues in the CDR3. The trim removed 4 bases at V and 1 base at J, leaving 16 bases unmatched. CDR1 is MNHEY, CDR2 SMNVEV, per germline (reference sequence). CDR3: CASSSSTLRDRARNTEAFF. As DNA, the CDR3 is TGTGCCAGCAGTTCCTCAACGTTACGGGACAGGGCGCGGAACACTGAAGCTTTCTTT.

The V call is TRBV7-2, the J call TRBJ1-2; D unclear. This CDR3 has 12 residues. Germline values: CDR1 SGHTA, CDR2 FQGNSA. Trimming removed 5 bases from V and 5 bases from J, with 9 bases in between. CDR3 sequence reads: CASSPTVYGYTF. CDR3 DNA sequence: TGTGCCAGCAGCCCGACCGTTTATGGCTACACCTTC.

This clone was found once. V and J are TRBV6-5 and TRBJ2-5, with D uncertain. Between the trimmed V and J ends, which lost 3 bases and 2 bases, there was a span of 10 bases. The CDR3 totals 14 residues. CDR1 MNHEY and CDR2 SVGAGI come from the germline V gene. The chain's CDR3 is CASSYFTRQETQYF. Here the CDR3 DNA reads TGTGCCAGCAGTTATTTTACCAGACAAGAGACCCAGTACTTC.

The rearrangement uses TRBV9 and TRBJ2-1; weak D call: TRBD1 (5 bases). The CDR3 spans 16 residues. In germline, CDR1 is SGDLS, CDR2 YYNGEE. V lost 0 bases, J lost 5 bases, and 15 bases lay in between. In nucleotides, the CDR3 is TGTGCCAGCAGCGTAGCCCCCAATGGGGCTAACAATGAGCAGTTCTTC. Protein: CASSVAPNGANNEQFF.

CDR3 sequence: CASSPRGRDSEAFF. The CDR3 coding sequence is TGTGCCAGCAGTCCCAGGGGGCGCGATTCTGAAGCTTTCTTT. This sequence joins TRBV28 and TRBJ1-1, with 8 bases lining up with TRBD1. The V and J ends lost 5 bases and 6 bases, in that order; junction bases with no gene match: 8. The CDR3 totals 14 residues. Germline V lookup: CDR1 MDHEN, CDR2 SYDVKM.